These 21 T cell receptor beta chains share one sample of origin, sequenced in a study of human T cells and chemical hapten exposure. The sample's time point: pre-sensitization, week 0. The sample's treatment: therapeutic diphenylcyclopropenone sensitization with weekly scalp DPC. TCRdb analysed the RACE reads with MiXCR anew, one entry per CDR3 protein. Here the sample spans a few hundred thousand distinct CDR3 sequences, 7.7% being singletons. The specimen comprised whole blood, sampled in connection with sensitization to the hapten diphenylcyclopropenone (DPC). The receptors derive from a man in his late teens or twenties with alopecia areata. Some clones in this sample may be carry-over from other donors' samples.

This clonotype was recorded a few times. V gene TRBV7-9 combines with J gene TRBJ2-2, with D tentatively TRBD1 (5 bases). The CDR3 sequence is 16 residues long. Trimming stripped 2 bases from V and 2 bases from J, with 12 bases between. Germline V lookup: CDR1 SEHNR, CDR2 FQNEAQ (reference sequence). The CDR3 DNA follows: TGTGCCAGCAGCTTAATGCAGGGATTAAACACCGGGGAGCTGTTTTTT. It yields the protein CASSLMQGLNTGELFF. Based on the CDR3 plus reference TRBV7-9 and TRBJ2-2, the full variable domain is DTGVSQNPRHKITKRGQNVTFRCDPISEHNRLYWYRQTLGQGPEFLTYFQNEAQLEKSRLLSDRFSAERPKGSFSTLEIQRTEQGDSAMYLCASSLMQGLNTGELFFGEGSRLTVL.

V is TRBV11-2 and J is TRBJ2-3, with D perhaps TRBD2 (7 bases). Germline V CDR1 and CDR2: SGHAT, FQNNGV. The V gene lost 5 bases and the J gene lost 4 bases, with 16 bases spanning the gap. This CDR3 spans 15 amino acids. For the CDR3, the DNA is TGTGCCAGCAGCCTAAGAGGGGGGGCGTCAGATACGCAGTATTTT. Protein sequence: CASSLRGGASDTQYF.

J is TRBJ2-5 and V is TRBV20-1; 8 positions agree with TRBD2. Losses at the gene ends were 1 base for V and 5 bases for J; bases not matched to a gene: 3. Germline V gene lookup returns CDR1 DFQATT and CDR2 SNEGSKA (reference sequence). This CDR3 comprises 13 residues. CDR3 in DNA: TGCAGTGCTAGAGGGCTAGCGGGCGAGACCCAGTACTTC. The encoded protein is CSARGLAGETQYF.

The rearrangement links TRBV11-3 to TRBJ2-1, with D possibly called TRBD1 or TRBD2 (5 bases each). This CDR3 region has 20 residues. Germline V gene lookup returns CDR1 SGHNT and CDR2 YENEEA. Trimming cost V 5 bases and J 0 bases, with 26 bases left between them. The CDR3 is CASSPSGWGDSNSSYNEQFF. Here the CDR3 DNA reads TGTGCCAGCAGCCCATCCGGGTGGGGAGACAGTAATAGCTCCTACAATGAGCAGTTCTTC.

This clonotype was counted at least ten times. One end of the junction fails to match germline, which may point to a read error. The J gene is TRBJ1-1, the V gene TRBV29-1, with 9 positions matching TRBD1. Per germline, CDR1 SQVTM and CDR2 ANQGSEA. The CDR3 runs to 11 residues. Here the CDR3 DNA reads TGCAGCGTTGAGTCCGGACAGGGGTTCGCCTTT. It specifies CSVESGQGFAF.

This clonotype was detected ten times or more. The chain employs TRBV6-5 and TRBJ2-7; TRBD2 aligns across 8 bases. Germline-derived CDR1 and CDR2 are MNHEY and SVGAGI. J was trimmed by 1 base and V by 0 bases; bases with no gene match: 8. This CDR3 has 17 residues. In DNA form, the CDR3 reads TGTGCCAGCAGTTACTCGAGCGGGGGTTCCTTTTCCTACGAGCAGTACTTC. Its protein product is CASSYSSGGSFSYEQYF.

This clonotype was seen a handful of times. The chain uses TRBV4-2 and TRBJ1-2; D ambiguous. The CDR3 has 16 residues. CDR1 and CDR2 from the germline V gene are LGHNA and YNFKEQ. V was trimmed by 2 bases and J by 3 bases, leaving 16 bases between them. As DNA, the CDR3 is TGTGCCAGCAGCCAACCTTTTTTCGGGCATGACTATGGCTACACCTTC. It translates to CASSQPFFGHDYGYTF.

The rearrangement uses TRBV4-1 and TRBJ2-7; 8 positions match TRBD1. Germline V gene data show CDR1 as MGHRA and CDR2 as YSYEKL. V lost 0 bases, J lost 4 bases, and 5 bases stayed unmatched. The length of the CDR3 is 15 residues. CDR3 sequence: CASSQEFGQGYEQYF. The DNA for the CDR3 is TGCGCCAGCAGCCAAGAATTCGGACAGGGTTACGAGCAGTACTTC.

The V gene is TRBV15, the J gene TRBJ1-6; no clear D gene. Germline CDR1 and CDR2: LNHNV and YYDKDF (reference sequence). This CDR3 region has 13 residues. Between the trimmed V and J ends, which lost 8 bases and 3 bases, there was a span of 8 bases. This chain's CDR3 is CATGEFYNSPLHF. CDR3 sequence (DNA): TGTGCCACCGGAGAGTTCTATAATTCACCCCTCCACTTT.

This clonotype has more than one count but fewer than ten. This chain links TRBV7-8 with TRBJ2-3, with D uncertain. The CDR3 has 14 residues. Germline lookup yields CDR1 SGHVS and CDR2 FQNEAQ. V lost 3 bases and J 2 bases, leaving 9 bases between the germline ends. The CDR3 region has the DNA TGTGCCAGCAGCTTGGCCGTGGCCACAGATACGCAGTATTTT. Translating gives CASSLAVATDTQYF. The full variable domain, completed using reference TRBV7-8 and TRBJ2-3, is GAGVSQSPRYKVAKRGQDVALRCDPISGHVSLFWYQQALGQGPEFLTYFQNEAQLDKSGLPSDRFFAERPEGSVSTLKIQRTQQEDSAVYLCASSLAVATDTQYFGPGTRLTVL.

This clonotype was seen a handful of times. The chain combines TRBV18 with TRBJ1-1, with 8 bases fitting TRBD1. Trimming removed 0 bases from V and 10 bases from J; junction bases left unmatched: 7. Germline-derived CDR1 and CDR2 are KGHSH and LQKENI. This CDR3 region has 14 residues. The CDR3: CASSPPGQEERAFF. In DNA form, the CDR3 reads TGTGCCAGCTCACCACCGGGACAGGAGGAGCGAGCTTTCTTT. The full variable domain, with the rest looked up from reference TRBV18 and TRBJ1-1, is NAGVMQNPRHLVRRRGQEARLRCSPMKGHSHVYWYRQLPEEGLKFMVYLQKENIIDESGMPKERFSAEFPKEGPSILRIQQVVRGDSAAYFCASSPPGQEERAFFGQGTRLTVV.

There are a few counts of this clonotype. V gene TRBV4-3 combines with J gene TRBJ2-3; D ambiguous. Germline CDR1 LGHNA, CDR2 YSLEER. The CDR3 is 13 amino acids. The V gene lost 0 bases and the J gene lost 6 bases, with 7 bases spanning the gap. The CDR3 is CASSQEMGDTQYF. The CDR3 DNA reads TGCGCCAGCAGCCAAGAGATGGGCGATACGCAGTATTTT.

The chain combines TRBV6-5 with TRBJ1-6; maybe TRBD1 (5 bases). The ends were cut back, 4 bases at V and 7 bases at J, with 14 bases in the middle. The CDR3 sequence is 15 residues long. The germline V gene encodes CDR1 MNHEY and CDR2 SVGAGI. CDR3 nucleotides: TGTGCCAGCAGTTCGGGACCTTTTGAAAATTCACCCCTCCACTTT. Amino acid sequence: CASSSGPFENSPLHF.

This clonotype was seen only a few times. The rearrangement joins TRBV2 to TRBJ2-7, with D possibly TRBD2 on 6 matching bases. V lost 8 bases to trimming and J lost 1 base, with 6 bases between them. The CDR3 is 11 residues long. Per germline, CDR1 SNHLY and CDR2 FYNNEI. The CDR3 sequence: CASGGSYEQYV. DNA of the CDR3: TGTGCCAGCGGGGGGTCCTACGAGCAGTACGTC.

This clonotype has only a few counts. For the CDR3, the DNA is TGTGCCAGCAGCCAAGTGGGCGGGACCCAGTACTTC. This gives the protein CASSQVGGTQYF. The V and J genes are TRBV3-1 and TRBJ2-5; D call uncertain. V was pared by 1 base and J by 7 bases, with 7 bases between. The germline gives CDR1 LGHDT, CDR2 YNNKEL (reference sequence). This CDR3 spans 12 amino acids.

There are many counts of this clonotype. V is TRBV10-2 and J is TRBJ2-7, with TRBD1 identical over 7 bases. Unmatched junction bases numbered 2, after V lost 4 bases and J lost 2 bases. The CDR3 contains 13 residues. Germline-derived CDR1 and CDR2 are WSHSY and SAAADI. The CDR3 is CASSVGGPYEQYV. CDR3 bases: TGCGCCAGCAGTGTAGGGGGCCCCTACGAGCAGTACGTC.

This clonotype was detected a few times. J is TRBJ1-1 and V is TRBV29-1; D uncertain. The V gene's germline CDR1 is SQVTM and CDR2 ANQGSEA. Trimming removed 0 bases from V and 7 bases from J, with 6 bases in between. The CDR3 contains 11 residues. The CDR3 loop is CSVEDLGEAFF. The CDR3, as DNA: TGCAGCGTTGAAGATCTTGGTGAAGCTTTCTTT.

This clonotype appeared a few times. The chain recombines TRBV7-8 with TRBJ1-4; D is perhaps TRBD1 (5 bases). In germline, CDR1 is SGHVS, CDR2 FQNEAQ. This CDR3 comprises 16 residues. With 5 bases removed from V and 8 bases from J, the gap between germline ends came to 21 bases. CDR3 DNA: TGTGCCAGCAGCCTGCCCTGGGACCGCGGTTGGGAAAAACTGTTTTTT. Residues: CASSLPWDRGWEKLFF.

This clonotype came up many times. This chain uses TRBV7-9 with TRBJ2-2; a possible D gene is TRBD2 (6 bases). The germline gives CDR1 SEHNR, CDR2 FQNEAQ (reference sequence). This CDR3 has 14 amino acids. V was shortened by 3 bases and J by 5 bases, with 10 bases between the two germline ends. CDR3 DNA sequence: TGTGCCAGCAGCTTCGGAGGGCCTACCGGGGAGCTGTTTTTT. Its translation is CASSFGGPTGELFF.

The rearrangement joins TRBV24-1 to TRBJ2-2; a possible D gene is TRBD1 (6 bases). Germline lookup yields CDR1 KGHDR and CDR2 SFDVKD. The CDR3 totals 17 residues. Trimming left V 5 bases short and J 1 base short, with 16 bases between. The CDR3 sequence: CATSGAQGRGNTGELFF. In DNA form, the CDR3 reads TGTGCCACCAGTGGCGCACAGGGCCGCGGGAACACCGGGGAGCTGTTTTTT.

In its sample, this clonotype was seen many times. The chain links TRBV5-1 to TRBJ2-3; D might be TRBD1 (5 bases). Looked up from germline, CDR1 is SGHRS and CDR2 is YFSETQ. V lost 4 bases, J lost 2 bases, and 20 bases lay in between. The length of the CDR3 is 17 residues. DNA for the CDR3: TGCGCCAGCAGCCTTTGGGGCCCGGACACGACCACAGATACGCAGTATTTT. Residues: CASSLWGPDTTTDTQYF.